These T cell receptor beta chains were read from a single sample in a study of response to subunit inactivated influenza vaccine. A single record per CDR3 protein comes from TCRdb applying MiXCR to the RT-PCR reads. The data contain about 170,000 distinct CDR3 sequences, about 12% of them singletons. These data were likewise used in another study, on T cells expressing NK-cell markers.

Sequences were derived from CD8+ T cells sorted from PBMCs, sampled roughly 12 days after vaccination. These receptors all stem from a man aged 45-60 years who received an inactivated influenza vaccine. Both conserved end residues are trimmed from each CDR3.

cdr3_length,v_call,cdr3_aa
12,TRBV5-1,ASSPWDYQETQY
13,TRBV12-3/TRBV12-4,ASSPHRDNSYEQY
12,TRBV7-3,ASSLGPVGSEAF
17,TRBV28,ASSSQIGGLSWTYNEQF
13,TRBV24-1,ATSDRGGYTGELF
12,TRBV7-8,ASSPTGGENEQF
16,TRBV4-1,ASSQDPIRGGYHNEQF
12,TRBV2,ASRGQTDSYEQY
13,TRBV20-1,SAVMGVASYNEQF
14,TRBV24-1,ATSDLPGQGADTQY
10,TRBV27,ASSSPNNEQF
14,TRBV9,ASSSTSGTGHSPLH
11,TRBV29-1,SVVLRGWNEQF
11,TRBV7-9,ASSLGSNNEQF
18,TRBV28,ASSLVDASGRFENTGELF
12,TRBV19,ASSVTGFTDTQY
12,TRBV10-3,AISAGTGYYGYT
11,TRBV13,ASTQSSYNEQF
15,TRBV5-4,ASSLGDGGLMNTEAF
14,TRBV4-3,ASSPSLAGVYNEQF
11,TRBV4-2,ASSQSVQETQY
14,TRBV7-9,ASSRPTVSEGETQY
15,TRBV20-1,SARDVGSGQAGYEQY
13,TRBV6-1,ASTPLVESSYEQY
11,TRBV5-6,ASSGGTWQTQY
11,TRBV7-9,ASTRGPNQPQH
12,TRBV28,ASTTSGRGETQY
13,TRBV10-2,ASSESGSGANVLT
12,TRBV12-3/TRBV12-4,ASSLQGAYLELF
10,TRBV20-1,RAGTVYNEQF
12,TRBV18,ASSPEGQEETQY
15,TRBV15,ATSRVLGGPAKNIQY
16,TRBV28,ASSRDRAVGEWQETQY
11,TRBV5-1,ASRETLADTQY
14,TRBV7-6,ASSLAWKGAGEKLF
13,TRBV7-9,ASTSLGGRWETQY
13,TRBV28,ASSKTSGSQNEQF
13,TRBV29-1,SVEDIGDRGFGQY
11,TRBV12-3/TRBV12-4,ASSLQGPNEQY
12,TRBV19,ASSFRGGYTEAF
12,TRBV5-5,ASSLDAGPQPQH
13,TRBV6-1,ASSPPTSGNDEQF
13,TRBV7-3,ASSFIGTSLDEQF
11,TRBV7-9,ASSSEGNTEAF
16,TRBV5-1,ASSSFSDREKANYGYT
10,TRBV7-9,ASSPRADEQF
13,TRBV7-8,ASSLGTGLNTEAF
12,TRBV6-2/TRBV6-3,ASSYGAGKDGYT
12,TRBV7-8,ASSLDVYTGELF
14,TRBV28,ASSLSAGTSSYEQY
14,TRBV6-1,ASTTSLFIGANVLT
13,TRBV9,ASSPTWGVNTEAF
11,TRBV20-1,SASYGYYTEAF
13,TRBV20-1,SARDLASGGYEQY